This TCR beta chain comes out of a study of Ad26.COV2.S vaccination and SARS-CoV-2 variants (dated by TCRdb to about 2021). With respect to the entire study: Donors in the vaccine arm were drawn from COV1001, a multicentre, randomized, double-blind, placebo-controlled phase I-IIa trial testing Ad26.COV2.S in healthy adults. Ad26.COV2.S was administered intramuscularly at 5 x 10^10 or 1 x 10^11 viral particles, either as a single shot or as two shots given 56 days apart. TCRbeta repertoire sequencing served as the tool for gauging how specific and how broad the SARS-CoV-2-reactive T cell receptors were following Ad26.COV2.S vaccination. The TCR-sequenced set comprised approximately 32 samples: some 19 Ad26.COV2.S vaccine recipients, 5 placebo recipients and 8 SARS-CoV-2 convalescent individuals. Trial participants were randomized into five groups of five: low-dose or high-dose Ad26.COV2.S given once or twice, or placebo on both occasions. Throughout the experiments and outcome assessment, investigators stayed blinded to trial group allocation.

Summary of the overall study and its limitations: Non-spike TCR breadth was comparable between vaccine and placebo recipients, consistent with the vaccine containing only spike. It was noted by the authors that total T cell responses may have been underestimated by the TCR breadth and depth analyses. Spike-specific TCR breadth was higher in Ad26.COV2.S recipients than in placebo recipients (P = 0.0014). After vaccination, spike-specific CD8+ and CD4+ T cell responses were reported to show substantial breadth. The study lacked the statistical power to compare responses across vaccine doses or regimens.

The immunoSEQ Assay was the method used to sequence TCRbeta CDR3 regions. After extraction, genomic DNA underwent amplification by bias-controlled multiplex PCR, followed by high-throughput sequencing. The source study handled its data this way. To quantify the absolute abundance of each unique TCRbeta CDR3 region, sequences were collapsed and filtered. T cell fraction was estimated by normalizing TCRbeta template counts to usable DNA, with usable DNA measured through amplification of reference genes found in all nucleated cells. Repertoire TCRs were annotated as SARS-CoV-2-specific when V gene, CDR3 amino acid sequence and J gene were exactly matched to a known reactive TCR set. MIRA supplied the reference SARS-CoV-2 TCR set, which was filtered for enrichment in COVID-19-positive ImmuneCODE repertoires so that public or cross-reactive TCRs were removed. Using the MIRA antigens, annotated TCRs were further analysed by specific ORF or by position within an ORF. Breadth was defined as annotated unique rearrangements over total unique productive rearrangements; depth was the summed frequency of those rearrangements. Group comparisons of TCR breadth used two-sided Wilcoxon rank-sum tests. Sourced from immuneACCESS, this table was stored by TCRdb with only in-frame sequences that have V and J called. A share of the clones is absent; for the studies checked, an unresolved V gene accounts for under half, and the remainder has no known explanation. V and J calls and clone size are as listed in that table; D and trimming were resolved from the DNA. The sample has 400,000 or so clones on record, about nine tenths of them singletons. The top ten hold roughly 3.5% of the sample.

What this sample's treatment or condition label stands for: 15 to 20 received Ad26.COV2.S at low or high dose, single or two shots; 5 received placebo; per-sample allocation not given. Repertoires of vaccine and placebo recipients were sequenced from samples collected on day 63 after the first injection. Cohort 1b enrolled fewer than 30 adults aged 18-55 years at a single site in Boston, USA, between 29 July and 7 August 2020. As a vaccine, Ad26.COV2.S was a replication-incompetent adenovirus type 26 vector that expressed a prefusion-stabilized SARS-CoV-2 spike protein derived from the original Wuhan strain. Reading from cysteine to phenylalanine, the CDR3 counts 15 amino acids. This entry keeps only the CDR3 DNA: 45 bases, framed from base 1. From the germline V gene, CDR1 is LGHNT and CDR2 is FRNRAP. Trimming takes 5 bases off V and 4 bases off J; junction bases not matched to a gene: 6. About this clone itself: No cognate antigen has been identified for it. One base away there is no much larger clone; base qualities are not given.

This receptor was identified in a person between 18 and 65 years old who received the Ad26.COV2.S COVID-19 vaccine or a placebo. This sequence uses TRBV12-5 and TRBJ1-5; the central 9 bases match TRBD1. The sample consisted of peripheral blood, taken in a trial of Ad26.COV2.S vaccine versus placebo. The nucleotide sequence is TGTGCTAGTGGTCCCGGGACAGGGAGGAATCAGCCCCAGCATTTT. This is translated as CASGPGTGRNQPQHF. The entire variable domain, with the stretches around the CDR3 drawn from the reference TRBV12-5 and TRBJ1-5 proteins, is DARVTQTPRHKVTEMGQEVTMRCQPILGHNTVFWYRQTMMQGLELLAYFRNRAPLDDSGMPKDRFSAEMPDATLATLKIQPSEPRDSAVYFCASGPGTGRNQPQHFGDGTRLSIL.